This T cell receptor beta chain stems from a study of T cells after yellow fever vaccination. Study outcomes and limitations: Repertoires sorted by FACS could include abundant clonotypes that are contaminants from the bulk population.

Each CDR3 protein is one row after TCRdb ran MiXCR on the 5' RACE reads. This table has roughly 500,000 distinct CDR3 sequences, roughly 19% appearing once. Points on this clonotype: Its antigen is as yet unknown.

Per the germline V gene, CDR1 is SGDLS and CDR2 is YYNGEE. There are 15 residues in the CDR3. J lost 3 bases, V lost 1 base, and 4 bases had no gene match. The chain recombines TRBV9 with TRBJ2-1; the match to TRBD2 covers 7 bases. The sample consisted of PBMCs, taken 15 days after the yellow fever booster vaccination. This receptor was identified in a young man who received the YFV17D yellow fever vaccine. CDR3 sequence (DNA): TGTGCCAGCAGCGTATCTCTAGCGGTCTACAATGAGCAGTTCTTC. Protein: CASSVSLAVYNEQFF.